The sequence of this T cell receptor beta chain was determined in a study of Ad26.COV2.S vaccination and SARS-CoV-2 variants. Study-level background: Ad26.COV2.S was injected intramuscularly once or twice, 56 days apart. General study findings and limits: Post-vaccination spike-specific CD8+ and CD4+ T cell responses reportedly had substantial breadth.

Worth noting for this clone: Its cognate antigen is unknown.

The protocol was immunoSEQ multiplex PCR, while the TCRdb copy is restricted to in-frame clones and leaves out a portion. The sample gives 400,000 to 500,000 clones, roughly 90% of which show up once; around 3.6% is in the top ten. This CDR3 has 14 residues. CDR1 and CDR2 (germline): MNHEY, SVGEGT. With 6 bases removed from V and 2 bases from J, the gap between germline ends came to 11 bases. Treatment of the sample: 15 to 20 received Ad26.COV2.S at low or high dose, single or two shots; about 5 received placebo; per-sample allocation not given. The samples date from day 63 after the first vaccine or placebo injection.

This clonotype was obtained from a person between 18 and 65 years old who received the Ad26.COV2.S COVID-19 vaccine or a placebo. The source material was peripheral blood, sampled in a trial of Ad26.COV2.S vaccine versus placebo. The chain combines TRBV6-2 or TRBV6-3 with TRBJ1-3, with no clear D. The CDR3: CASSWTLTGNTIYF. The CDR3 DNA is TGTGCCAGCAGCTGGACCCTCACTGGAAACACCATATATTTT.